The 16 T cell receptor beta chains in this list originate from one sample, sequenced in a study of regulatory T cells in long-lasting Graves disease. Sequencing libraries for TCR beta were prepared with iRepertoire HTBI primers and Arm-PCR of CDR3 regions. Using its own MiXCR run on the multiplex PCR reads, TCRdb lists one record per CDR3 protein. The sample yields 400,000 to 550,000 distinct CDR3 sequences, about 15% seen once. Time point noted: newly diagnosed GD, antithyroid drugs for less than 3 months. RNA from PBMCs was the source of the TCR library. The same sample was also studied in work on T cells in Graves' hyperthyroidism and ophthalmopathy.

Material: peripheral blood mononuclear cells (PBMCs), obtained at new diagnosis, from a patient treated with antithyroid drugs. Source of these receptors: a woman between 25 and 40 years old with Graves disease.

This clonotype was recorded many times. Written as DNA, the CDR3 is TGTGCCAGCAGTTTGCGGGGAGTTAGCACAGATACGCAGTATTTT. Its translation: CASSLRGVSTDTQYF. This chain connects TRBV27 to TRBJ2-3; D is possibly TRBD2 (6 bases). CDR1 and CDR2 from the germline V gene are MNHEY and SMNVEV (reference sequence). The V end lost 3 bases, the J end lost 0 bases, and 10 bases lay between the germline ends. The CDR3 loop spans 15 amino acids.

There are many counts of this clonotype. The genes are TRBV28 and TRBJ2-7, with TRBD1 matching over 8 bases. The V gene's germline CDR1 is MDHEN and CDR2 SYDVKM. Trimming removed 10 bases from V and 6 bases from J; junction bases left unmatched: 11. There are 13 residues in the CDR3. The CDR3 region is CAIGGQGPFEQYF. As DNA, the CDR3 is TGTGCCATTGGAGGACAGGGACCATTCGAGCAGTACTTC. The full variable domain, its missing parts supplied by reference TRBV28 and TRBJ2-7, is DVKVTQSSRYLVKRTGEKVFLECVQDMDHENMFWYRQDPGLGLRLIYFSYDVKMKEKGDIPEGYSVSREKKERFSLILESASTNQTSMYLCAIGGQGPFEQYFGPGTRLTVT.

This clonotype was recorded at least ten times. This chain links TRBV12-3 or TRBV12-4 with TRBJ1-2; D gene unclear. The CDR3 is 14 amino acids. Trimming cost V 2 bases and J 1 base, with 8 bases left between them. For the CDR3, the DNA is TGTGCCAGCAGTTTATTTGAGGGTAACTATGGCTACACCTTC. This sequence encodes CASSLFEGNYGYTF.

This clonotype was seen a handful of times. The chain links TRBV6-1 to TRBJ2-1; perhaps TRBD2 as D (6 bases). Trimming took 6 bases from V and 8 from J, leaving 11 bases between them. This CDR3 is built from 12 residues. Germline V gene data show CDR1 as MNHNS and CDR2 as SASEGT. The CDR3 loop reads CASRRLDDEQFF. The CDR3 DNA sequence: TGTGCCAGCAGACGACTAGACGATGAGCAGTTCTTC.

A few counts support this clonotype. The rearrangement links TRBV4-1 to TRBJ2-1, with a tentative D call TRBD2 (5 bases). This CDR3 has 15 amino acids. V lost 4 bases and J 8 bases, leaving 18 bases between the germline ends. Germline-derived CDR1 and CDR2 are MGHRA and YSYEKL. CDR3 in DNA: TGCGCCAGCAGCCCCGAAGGTACGGGGTTCGATGAGCAGTTCTTC. Its translation: CASSPEGTGFDEQFF.

This clonotype was observed many times. The chain uses TRBV24-1 and TRBJ1-5; D not certain. Germline lookup yields CDR1 KGHDR and CDR2 SFDVKD. The V end lost 0 bases, the J end lost 5 bases, and 4 bases lay between the germline ends. CDR3 length: 13 residues. The CDR3 sequence: CATSDLLDQPQHF. For the CDR3, the DNA is TGTGCCACCAGTGATTTGCTGGATCAGCCCCAGCATTTT.

This clonotype was seen repeatedly, ten times or more. V usage is TRBV10-3 and J usage is TRBJ1-2; tentative D call: TRBD1 (5 bases). The CDR3 spans 14 residues. Germline values: CDR1 ENHRY, CDR2 SYGVKD. V lost 6 bases and J lost 7, with 18 bases in between. Written as DNA, the CDR3 is TGTGCCATCAGCCCGGGACGGGGCGGTAGTGGCTACACCTTC. It yields the protein CAISPGRGGSGYTF.

As to this clonotype: One end of the junction is discordant with germline, which a read error may explain. V gene TRBV6-5 combines with J gene TRBJ1-2; TRBD1 might be the D (5 bases). This CDR3 is built from 18 residues. The germline V gene has CDR1 MNHEY and CDR2 SVGAGI. CDR3 nucleotides: TGTGTCAGCAGTTACCTAGGCGGAAGGGGAGGCTCCGACTATGGCTACACCTTC. This gives the protein CVSSYLGGRGGSDYGYTF.

In its sample, this clonotype was seen once. A much larger clone is a single base away; this may be a read error. This sequence joins TRBV11-2 and TRBJ1-5; D is undetermined. This CDR3 region has 14 residues. Germline CDR1 and CDR2: SGHAT and FQNNGV. The V end lost 0 bases, the J end lost 2 bases, and 5 bases lay between the germline ends. CDR3 sequence: CASSLEVGNQPQHF. DNA of the CDR3: TGTGCCAGCAGCTTAGAAGTTGGCAATCAGCCCCAGCATTTT. Supplemented by reference TRBV11-2 and TRBJ1-5, the full variable domain reads EAGVAQSPRYKIIEKRQSVAFWCNPISGHATLYWYQQILGQGPKLLIQFQNNGVVDDSQLPKDRFSAERLKGVDSTLKIQPAKLEDSAVYLCASSLEVGNQPQHFGDGTRLSIL.

This clonotype has a count of ten or more. The genes are TRBV9 and TRBJ2-5; 9 bases agree with TRBD2. Trimming took 6 bases from V and 2 from J; bases not matched to a gene: 8. The CDR3 is made up of 15 amino acids. Germline CDR1 is SGDLS and CDR2 is YYNGEE. In DNA form, the CDR3 reads TGTGCCAGCAACCCTAGCGGGATGGGACAAGAGACCCAGTACTTC. The encoded protein is CASNPSGMGQETQYF.

The chain couples TRBV6-2 or TRBV6-3 to TRBJ2-1, with D possibly being TRBD2 (6 bases). Germline values: CDR1 MNHEY, CDR2 SVGEGT. CDR3 length equals 14 residues. V shed 5 bases and J shed 8 bases, with 16 bases lying between them. For the CDR3, the DNA is TGTGCCAGCAGTCGGTCGGACTATGATGATGAGCAGTTCTTC. It is translated as CASSRSDYDDEQFF.

In its sample, this clonotype was seen many times. This rearrangement joins TRBV11-2 to TRBJ2-7; 7 bases agree with TRBD1. This CDR3 spans 16 amino acids. Germline V gives CDR1 SGHAT, CDR2 FQNNGV. J gave up 2 bases and V 0 bases, and 7 bases lay outside the gene matches. This CDR3 is CASSLEGQLRAYEQYF. In nucleotides, the CDR3 is TGTGCCAGCAGCTTAGAGGGACAGCTAAGGGCCTACGAGCAGTACTTC.

This clonotype occurred many times. This chain links TRBV13 with TRBJ2-5; D is unclear. Between the trimmed V and J ends, which lost 9 bases and 6 bases, there was a span of 14 bases. The length of the CDR3 is 12 residues. The germline gives CDR1 PRHDT, CDR2 FYEKMQ (reference sequence). The CDR3 loop reads CASRPPGKTQYF. The CDR3 region has the DNA TGTGCCAGTCGGCCACCTGGGAAGACCCAGTACTTC. The variable domain in full, completed from reference TRBV13 and TRBJ2-5, reads AAGVIQSPRHLIKEKRETATLKCYPIPRHDTVYWYQQGPGQDPQFLISFYEKMQSDKGSIPDRFSAQQFSDYHSELNMSSLELGDSALYFCASRPPGKTQYFGPGTRLLVL.

Only a few counts were recorded for this clonotype. The chain employs TRBV7-9 and TRBJ1-1; TRBD1 is a possible D gene (5 bases). Trimming removed 4 bases at V and 6 bases at J, with 12 bases between. This CDR3 has 13 amino acids. Germline values: CDR1 SEHNR, CDR2 FQNEAQ (reference sequence). CDR3 in amino acids: CASSWGRGSEAFF. In DNA, the CDR3 is TGTGCCAGCAGCTGGGGCCGGGGGTCTGAAGCTTTCTTT.

V is TRBV5-1 and J is TRBJ2-3, with D tentatively TRBD1 (5 bases). This CDR3 is built from 18 residues. From germline, CDR1 is SGHRS and CDR2 YFSETQ. The V and J ends lost 0 bases and 0 bases respectively, with 17 bases between them. The chain's CDR3 is CASSLAVREGTSTDTQYF. CDR3 nucleotides: TGCGCCAGCAGCTTGGCAGTCAGGGAAGGAACTAGCACAGATACGCAGTATTTT.

This clonotype showed up just a few times. This sequence joins TRBV3-1 and TRBJ2-4; D may be TRBD2 (5 bases). CDR3 length: 14 residues. Germline V CDR1 and CDR2: LGHDT, YNNKEL (reference sequence). V was clipped by 2 bases and J by 1 base, with 6 bases between them. CDR3 nucleotide sequence: TGTGCCAGCAGCCAAAGGGAGGCCAAAAACATTCAGTACTTC. This encodes CASSQREAKNIQYF.